This T cell receptor beta chain came from a study of cytomegalovirus exposure and HLA in healthy donors. The overall study: Earlier results showed roughly 120 million unique TCR beta sequences derived from about 179 million T cells. Approximately 85 million unique TCRs from HLA-typed donors were held in an early data release. Overall study results and limits: Presence/absence analyses assumed roughly uniform sequencing depth across donors, which may not hold.

The PCR made use of 60 Vbeta and 13 Jbeta primers. Repertoires were generated with immunoSEQ multiplex PCR, while TCRdb's copy carries only in-frame clones and drops some. The sample includes over 150,000 clones, 80% seen only once; the top ten take roughly 10%. The table lists this clone with a few counts. No antigen is known for it. This TCR was recovered from a man aged 18 to 29 in good health and CMV-seropositive. The sample consisted of PBMCs.

The CDR3 bases are TGTGCCAGCAGCTTCACAGGGTTCGACACCGGGGAGCTGTTTTTT. Translating it yields CASSFTGFDTGELFF. This rearrangement joins TRBV5-6 to TRBJ2-2, with D possibly matching TRBD1 (6 bases). The V end was cut by 2 bases, the J end by 3 bases, with 11 bases between. CDR3 length equals 15 residues. Per germline, CDR1 SGHDT and CDR2 YYEEEE.